A selection of T cell receptor beta chains follows, all from one sample in a study of T cells after yellow fever vaccination. TCRdb redid the calling of the 5' RACE reads with MiXCR, one entry per CDR3 protein. The table includes some 240,000 distinct CDR3 sequences, roughly 3.7% detected once. Sample: PBMCs, taken 15 days after the yellow fever booster vaccination. The receptors were gathered from a man aged 18 to 29 who received the YFV17D yellow fever vaccine. The CDR3 runs from the conserved cysteine through the conserved F or W. Each record gives: clone size, D gene, J gene, V gene, CDR3 protein, CDR3 DNA. The D gene is left open where the match is weak. Only some rows state a clone size, as once, few, many or a class for expanded clones.

abundance: many
d_gene: NA
j_gene: TRBJ2-7
v_gene: TRBV20-1
CDR3aa: CSARDWDYEQYF
CDR3nt: TGCAGTGCTAGAGATTGGGACTACGAGCAGTACTTC

abundance: few
d_gene: TRBD2
j_gene: TRBJ2-3
v_gene: TRBV20-1
CDR3aa: CSANAPSGDTDTQYF
CDR3nt: TGCAGTGCTAATGCGCCTAGCGGGGACACAGATACGCAGTATTTT

abundance: many
d_gene: NA
j_gene: TRBJ2-1
v_gene: TRBV28
CDR3aa: CASSLRRPDSYSYNEQFF
CDR3nt: TGTGCCAGCAGTTTACGCCGACCGGACAGTTACTCCTACAATGAGCAGTTCTTC

abundance: many
d_gene: NA
j_gene: TRBJ1-5
v_gene: TRBV2
CDR3aa: CASSDERGNQPQHF
CDR3nt: TGTGCCAGCAGTGATGAGAGGGGAAATCAGCCCCAGCATTTT

abundance: many
d_gene: NA
j_gene: TRBJ1-6
v_gene: TRBV5-1
CDR3aa: CASSLSGGHGNSPLHF
CDR3nt: TGCGCCAGCAGCTTGAGTGGCGGACATGGGAATTCACCCCTCCACTTT

abundance: few
d_gene: NA
j_gene: TRBJ2-5
v_gene: TRBV18
CDR3aa: CASSPRRRTQETQYF
CDR3nt: TGTGCCAGCTCACCACGGCGGCGGACCCAAGAGACCCAGTACTTC

abundance: many
d_gene: NA
j_gene: TRBJ2-1
v_gene: TRBV7-9
CDR3aa: CASSWTESSYNEQFF
CDR3nt: TGTGCCAGCAGCTGGACGGAGAGCTCCTACAATGAGCAGTTCTTC

abundance: many
d_gene: NA
j_gene: TRBJ2-4
v_gene: TRBV6-2/TRBV6-3
CDR3aa: CASSNTGTYVAKNIQYF
CDR3nt: TGTGCCAGCAGTAATACCGGGACGTACGTAGCCAAAAACATTCAGTACTTC

abundance: many
d_gene: NA
j_gene: TRBJ2-7
v_gene: TRBV4-1
CDR3aa: CASSPRDRYYEQYF
CDR3nt: TGCGCCAGCAGCCCCCGCGACAGGTACTACGAGCAGTACTTC

abundance: many
d_gene: NA
j_gene: TRBJ2-4
v_gene: TRBV7-2
CDR3aa: CASSFRGPLAKNIQYF
CDR3nt: TGTGCCAGCAGCTTTCGGGGACCACTAGCCAAAAACATTCAGTACTTC

abundance: many
d_gene: TRBD1
j_gene: TRBJ2-1
v_gene: TRBV20-1
CDR3aa: CSAQTGSDNEQFF
CDR3nt: TGCAGTGCTCAGACAGGGTCTGACAATGAGCAGTTCTTC

abundance: many
d_gene: NA
j_gene: TRBJ1-3
v_gene: TRBV5-1
CDR3aa: CASSFETGSASGNTIYF
CDR3nt: TGCGCCAGCAGCTTCGAGACGGGGTCCGCCTCTGGAAACACCATATATTTT

abundance: many
d_gene: NA
j_gene: TRBJ2-3
v_gene: TRBV5-1
CDR3aa: CASSSGQVSNTQYF
CDR3nt: TGCGCCAGCAGCTCCGGGCAGGTGTCAAATACGCAGTATTTT

abundance: many
d_gene: NA
j_gene: TRBJ1-2
v_gene: TRBV3-1
CDR3aa: CASSQEARGYTF
CDR3nt: TGTGCCAGCAGCCAAGAAGCCCGAGGCTACACCTTC

abundance: few
d_gene: NA
j_gene: TRBJ2-5
v_gene: TRBV5-4
CDR3aa: CASSLGYRQETQYF
CDR3nt: TGTGCCAGCAGCTTGGGGTATCGTCAAGAGACCCAGTACTTC

abundance: many
d_gene: TRBD2
j_gene: TRBJ2-3
v_gene: TRBV4-2
CDR3aa: CASSQGLAGGPVDTQYF
CDR3nt: TGTGCCAGCAGCCAAGGGCTGGCGGGGGGGCCGGTAGATACGCAGTATTTT

abundance: NA
d_gene: TRBD1
j_gene: TRBJ1-4
v_gene: TRBV5-5
CDR3aa: CASSSGQFSTNEKLFF
CDR3nt: TGTGCCAGCAGCTCGGGACAGTTCTCAACTAATGAAAAACTGTTTTTT

abundance: many
d_gene: TRBD2
j_gene: TRBJ2-5
v_gene: TRBV4-1
CDR3aa: CASSQAALAGGGRETQYF
CDR3nt: TGCGCCAGCAGCCAAGCGGCGCTAGCGGGGGGCGGGCGAGAGACCCAGTACTTC

abundance: many
d_gene: NA
j_gene: TRBJ1-4
v_gene: TRBV15
CDR3aa: CATGEINEKLFF
CDR3nt: TGTGCCACGGGGGAGATTAATGAAAAACTGTTTTTT

abundance: many
d_gene: NA
j_gene: TRBJ2-3
v_gene: TRBV6-4
CDR3aa: CASSDGATDTQYF
CDR3nt: TGTGCCAGCAGTGACGGGGCCACAGATACGCAGTATTTT

abundance: many
d_gene: NA
j_gene: TRBJ2-5
v_gene: TRBV14
CDR3aa: CASSQPGLQETQYF
CDR3nt: TGTGCCAGCAGCCAGCCGGGACTTCAAGAGACCCAGTACTTC

abundance: many
d_gene: TRBD1
j_gene: TRBJ2-4
v_gene: TRBV6-6
CDR3aa: CASSYSGQGKNIQYF
CDR3nt: TGTGCCAGCAGTTACTCTGGACAGGGAAAAAACATTCAGTACTTC

abundance: few
d_gene: NA
j_gene: TRBJ1-2
v_gene: TRBV7-8
CDR3aa: CASSPVVSGYTF
CDR3nt: TGTGCCAGCAGCCCGGTCGTTTCTGGCTACACCTTC

abundance: many
d_gene: TRBD1
j_gene: TRBJ2-5
v_gene: TRBV28
CDR3aa: CASSSADRGLMETQYF
CDR3nt: TGTGCCAGCAGCTCCGCGGACAGGGGGCTAATGGAGACCCAGTACTTC

abundance: many
d_gene: TRBD1
j_gene: TRBJ1-1
v_gene: TRBV20-1
CDR3aa: CSAEQGAPHTEAFF
CDR3nt: TGCAGTGCTGAACAGGGGGCGCCCCACACTGAAGCTTTCTTT

abundance: many
d_gene: NA
j_gene: TRBJ1-1
v_gene: TRBV20-1
CDR3aa: CSARGGARNTEAFF
CDR3nt: TGCAGTGCTAGAGGAGGGGCTCGGAACACTGAAGCTTTCTTT

abundance: many
d_gene: TRBD1
j_gene: TRBJ2-1
v_gene: TRBV30
CDR3aa: CAWRIKRGHEQFF
CDR3nt: TGTGCCTGGAGGATTAAAAGGGGGCATGAGCAGTTCTTC

abundance: many
d_gene: NA
j_gene: TRBJ2-2
v_gene: TRBV7-2
CDR3aa: CASSPVANTGELFF
CDR3nt: TGTGCCAGCAGCCCAGTAGCGAACACCGGGGAGCTGTTTTTT

abundance: many
d_gene: NA
j_gene: TRBJ2-1
v_gene: TRBV2
CDR3aa: CASSEEVHIEQFF
CDR3nt: TGTGCCAGCAGTGAAGAGGTCCATATTGAGCAGTTCTTC

abundance: many
d_gene: NA
j_gene: TRBJ2-5
v_gene: TRBV7-2
CDR3aa: CASSLDIRETQYF
CDR3nt: TGTGCCAGCAGCTTAGACATCCGGGAGACCCAGTACTTC

abundance: many
d_gene: NA
j_gene: TRBJ2-3
v_gene: TRBV7-2
CDR3aa: CASRDTGFSTQYF
CDR3nt: TGTGCCAGCAGGGATACAGGGTTTAGTACGCAGTATTTT

abundance: many
d_gene: TRBD1
j_gene: TRBJ2-7
v_gene: TRBV12-3/TRBV12-4
CDR3aa: CASSPTRGQGNSYEQYF
CDR3nt: TGTGCCAGCAGCCCCACCCGAGGACAGGGCAATTCCTACGAGCAGTACTTC

abundance: many
d_gene: NA
j_gene: TRBJ2-7
v_gene: TRBV11-2
CDR3aa: CASSLQGHEQYF
CDR3nt: TGTGCCAGCAGCTTACAGGGCCACGAGCAGTACTTC

abundance: many
d_gene: TRBD1
j_gene: TRBJ2-7
v_gene: TRBV4-3
CDR3aa: CASSQGEGGAPYEQYF
CDR3nt: TGCGCCAGCAGCCAAGGGGAAGGGGGCGCCCCCTACGAGCAGTACTTC

abundance: many
d_gene: TRBD2
j_gene: TRBJ2-1
v_gene: TRBV12-3/TRBV12-4
CDR3aa: CASSLRSGGVDEQFF
CDR3nt: TGTGCCAGCAGTTTACGGAGCGGGGGGGTAGATGAGCAGTTCTTC

abundance: many
d_gene: TRBD2
j_gene: TRBJ2-1
v_gene: TRBV5-1
CDR3aa: CASSLWTSGGDNEQFF
CDR3nt: TGCGCCAGCTCGCTCTGGACTAGCGGGGGTGACAATGAGCAGTTCTTC

abundance: many
d_gene: NA
j_gene: TRBJ2-1
v_gene: TRBV5-1
CDR3aa: CASSRQESSYNEQFF
CDR3nt: TGCGCCAGCAGTCGACAGGAGAGCTCCTACAATGAGCAGTTCTTC

abundance: NA
d_gene: TRBD1
j_gene: TRBJ1-5
v_gene: TRBV5-1
CDR3aa: CASSPDRVDQPQHF
CDR3nt: TGCGCCAGCAGCCCGGACAGGGTGGATCAGCCCCAGCATTTT

abundance: many
d_gene: NA
j_gene: TRBJ2-7
v_gene: TRBV10-1
CDR3aa: CASSSGQTYEQYF
CDR3nt: TGCGCCAGCAGCTCCGGACAAACCTACGAGCAGTACTTC

abundance: many
d_gene: NA
j_gene: TRBJ1-2
v_gene: TRBV5-1
CDR3aa: CASSLDRNGYTF
CDR3nt: TGCGCCAGCAGCTTGGACAGAAATGGCTACACCTTC

abundance: many
d_gene: TRBD2
j_gene: TRBJ2-3
v_gene: TRBV12-3/TRBV12-4
CDR3aa: CASSQRGLVKDTQYF
CDR3nt: TGTGCCAGCAGTCAACGAGGACTAGTCAAAGATACGCAGTATTTT

abundance: few
d_gene: NA
j_gene: TRBJ2-5
v_gene: TRBV29-1
CDR3aa: CSVREGVVETQYF
CDR3nt: TGCAGCGTTAGAGAGGGCGTAGTGGAGACCCAGTACTTC

abundance: many
d_gene: NA
j_gene: TRBJ1-3
v_gene: TRBV4-1
CDR3aa: CASSQVAGIAGNTIYF
CDR3nt: TGCGCCAGCAGCCAAGTAGCCGGAATAGCTGGAAACACCATATATTTT

abundance: many
d_gene: NA
j_gene: TRBJ2-3
v_gene: TRBV5-1
CDR3aa: CASSLASGTDTQYF
CDR3nt: TGTGCCAGCAGTCTAGCTTCAGGAACAGATACGCAGTATTTT

abundance: many
d_gene: TRBD2
j_gene: TRBJ2-4
v_gene: TRBV7-2
CDR3aa: CASRERGGRGNIQYF
CDR3nt: TGTGCCAGCAGGGAGCGGGGGGGCCGGGGAAACATTCAGTACTTC